A single T cell receptor (beta chain) is shown here with its context. Antigen specificity is unknown. From the 5' RACE reads, TCRdb called clonotypes with MiXCR, one entry per CDR3 protein. The table has under 200,000 distinct CDR3 sequences, 11% seen once. These data are taken from a study of CD8 T cells in ankylosing spondylitis. V lost 3 bases and J lost 4, with 12 bases in between. The CDR3 spans 14 residues. Findings and limits, study-wide: Disease-associated clones were CD8+ and fairly uncommon in peripheral blood. Seemingly distinctive of ankylosing spondylitis blood was a TCR beta motif formed by eight highly homologous variants. Reactive arthritis synovial fluid and blood previously showed some of these motif variants.

This chain connects TRBV12-3 or TRBV12-4 to TRBJ2-5; no definite D call. The TCR comes from a male donor with ankylosing spondylitis or in good health (not recorded which). Sequencing was performed on blood, either unsorted or a sorted T cell fraction (not recorded which). The CDR3 nucleotides read TGTGCCAGCAGTTTGCAACTTTTGCCAGAGACCCAGTACTTC. This translates into CASSLQLLPETQYF.